This T cell receptor beta chain was identified in a study of cytomegalovirus exposure and HLA in healthy donors. Study results and caveats: A later analysis found common viral pathogens apparently linked to several of the most significant clusters. A later analysis linked around 15,000 TCR beta sequences to HLA alleles at 0.05 false discovery rate. Clonal expansion, a later analysis showed, was greater in HLA-associated TCR beta chains than in equally common others. In vitro, a few CMV-associated chains proved specific for CMV antigens.

The PCR used 60 Vbeta and 13 Jbeta primers. Sequencing used immunoSEQ multiplex PCR; TCRdb keeps in-frame clones, though not all of them. Of about 150,000 clones listed, 55% to 75% were seen once; the top ten hold roughly 7%. As to this clone: The antigen is undetermined.

The CDR3 runs to 14 residues. V was pared by 9 bases and J by 7 bases, with 5 bases of the junction left unmatched. From germline, CDR1 is MDHEN and CDR2 SYDVKM. The origin of this receptor is a woman aged 60-75 years in good health and CMV-seropositive. The chain has TRBV28 and TRBJ1-6, with 11 bases lining up with TRBD1. The sample was PBMCs. DNA of the CDR3: TGTGCCAGTTGGACAGGGGGCGTGAATTCACCCCTCCACTTT. The encoded protein is CASWTGGVNSPLHF.